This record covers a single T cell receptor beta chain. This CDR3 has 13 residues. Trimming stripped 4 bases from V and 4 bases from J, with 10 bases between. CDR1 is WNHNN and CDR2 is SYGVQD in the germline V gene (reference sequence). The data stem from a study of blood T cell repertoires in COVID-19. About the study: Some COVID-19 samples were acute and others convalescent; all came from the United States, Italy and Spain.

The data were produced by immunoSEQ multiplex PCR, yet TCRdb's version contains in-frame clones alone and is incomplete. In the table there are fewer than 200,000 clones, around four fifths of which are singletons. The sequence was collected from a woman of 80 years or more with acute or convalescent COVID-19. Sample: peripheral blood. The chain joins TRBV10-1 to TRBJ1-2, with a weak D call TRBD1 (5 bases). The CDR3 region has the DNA TGCGCCAGCAGTGCAGGGTACGGCTATGGCTACACCTTC. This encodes CASSAGYGYGYTF.